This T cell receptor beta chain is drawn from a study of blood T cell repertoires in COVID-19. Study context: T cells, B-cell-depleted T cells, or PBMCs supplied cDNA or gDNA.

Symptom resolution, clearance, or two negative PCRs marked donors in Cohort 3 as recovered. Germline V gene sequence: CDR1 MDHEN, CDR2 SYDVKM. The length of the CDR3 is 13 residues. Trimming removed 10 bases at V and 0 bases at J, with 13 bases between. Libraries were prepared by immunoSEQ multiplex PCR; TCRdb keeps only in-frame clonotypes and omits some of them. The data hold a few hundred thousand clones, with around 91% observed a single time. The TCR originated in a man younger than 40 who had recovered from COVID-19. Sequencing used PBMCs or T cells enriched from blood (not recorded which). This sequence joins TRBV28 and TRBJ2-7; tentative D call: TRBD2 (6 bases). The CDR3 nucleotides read TGTGCCACCCACCGACTAGGCTCCTACGAGCAGTACTTC. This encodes CATHRLGSYEQYF.